One TCR beta chain is described in this entry. What it binds is unknown. Sequence at one end of the junction differs from germline and may be a read error. CDR1 is SSHAT, CDR2 FNYEAQ, per germline (reference sequence). This CDR3 spans 13 amino acids. This sample was taken from a study of cytomegalovirus exposure and HLA in healthy donors. It was with 60 Vbeta and 13 Jbeta primers that the PCR ran. Libraries were prepared by immunoSEQ multiplex PCR; TCRdb keeps only in-frame clonotypes and omits some of them. The data show roughly 250,000 clones, 65% to 85% seen once. Donors in the study were healthy people who gave bone marrow. Study-level points and caveats: Most sequenced TCRs were rare (though some public TCRs occurred in many donors). Several of the most significant clusters appeared, in a later analysis, to be linked to common viral pathogens. Presence/absence analysis assumed near-uniform sequencing depth across donors.

This rearrangement joins TRBV7-7 to TRBJ2-3; a possible D gene is TRBD1 (5 bases). The TCR was taken from a female donor in good health and CMV-seronegative. The sequenced sample was PBMCs. The CDR3 coding sequence is TGTGCTAGCAGCCACGGACAAACAGATACGCAGTATTTT. This encodes CASSHGQTDTQYF.